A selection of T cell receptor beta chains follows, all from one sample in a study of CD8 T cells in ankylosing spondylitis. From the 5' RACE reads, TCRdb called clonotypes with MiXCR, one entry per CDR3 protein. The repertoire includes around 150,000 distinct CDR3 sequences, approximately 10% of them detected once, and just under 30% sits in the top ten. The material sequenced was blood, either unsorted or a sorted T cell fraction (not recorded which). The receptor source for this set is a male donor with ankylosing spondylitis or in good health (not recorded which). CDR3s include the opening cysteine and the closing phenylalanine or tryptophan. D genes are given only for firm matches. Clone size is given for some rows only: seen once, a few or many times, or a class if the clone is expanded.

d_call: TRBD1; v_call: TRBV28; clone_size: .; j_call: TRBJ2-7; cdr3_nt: TGTGCCAGTTGGACAGGGGGCAGGAGGCACGAGCAGTACTTC; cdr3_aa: CASWTGGRRHEQYF
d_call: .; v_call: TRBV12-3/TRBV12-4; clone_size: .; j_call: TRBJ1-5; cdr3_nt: TGTGCCAGCTTCAGGGGAGGGGGTCAGCCCCAGCATTTT; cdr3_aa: CASFRGGGQPQHF
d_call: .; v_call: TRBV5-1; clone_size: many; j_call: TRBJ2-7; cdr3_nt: TGCGCCAGCAGCTCGAGCCTGGGACTGGCCTTGGACGAGCAGTACTTC; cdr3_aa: CASSSSLGLALDEQYF
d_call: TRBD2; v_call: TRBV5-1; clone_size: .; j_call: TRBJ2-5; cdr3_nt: TGCGCCAGCAGCTTGGCCGGGACTAGCGGTTACCAAGAGACCCAGTACTTC; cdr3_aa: CASSLAGTSGYQETQYF
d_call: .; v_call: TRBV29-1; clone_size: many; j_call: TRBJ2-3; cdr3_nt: TGCAGCGTTCCTCCAGCAGGCACAGATACGCAGTATTTT; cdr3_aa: CSVPPAGTDTQYF
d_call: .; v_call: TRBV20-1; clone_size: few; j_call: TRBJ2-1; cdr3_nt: TGCAGTGTCTTCCCGGGACACTTGAGCTCCTACAATGAGCAGTTCTTC; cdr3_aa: CSVFPGHLSSYNEQFF
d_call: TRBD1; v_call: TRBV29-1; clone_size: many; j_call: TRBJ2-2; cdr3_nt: TGCAGCGTTGGAGGACAGGGAACCGGGGAGCTGTTTTTT; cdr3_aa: CSVGGQGTGELFF
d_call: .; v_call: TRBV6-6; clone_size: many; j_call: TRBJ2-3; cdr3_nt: TGTGCCAGCAGTTACTCCAGACCCGATACGCAGTATTTT; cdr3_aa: CASSYSRPDTQYF
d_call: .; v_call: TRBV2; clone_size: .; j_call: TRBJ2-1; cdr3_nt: TGTGCCAGCAAGGACGTTGAGCAGTTCTTC; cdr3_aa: CASKDVEQFF
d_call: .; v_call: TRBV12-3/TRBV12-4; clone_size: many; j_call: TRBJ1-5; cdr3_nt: TGTGCCAGCAGTATAGGGGGGACTAATCAGCCCCAGCATTTT; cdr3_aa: CASSIGGTNQPQHF
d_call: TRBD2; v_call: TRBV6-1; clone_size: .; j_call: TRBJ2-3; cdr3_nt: TGTGCCAGCGCCATGCCTTACGGGGGGGCGGATACGCAGTATTTT; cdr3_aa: CASAMPYGGADTQYF
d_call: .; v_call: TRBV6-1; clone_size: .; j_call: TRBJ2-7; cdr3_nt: TGTGCCAGCGGCCACATATCTACCTACGAGCAGTACTTC; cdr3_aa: CASGHISTYEQYF
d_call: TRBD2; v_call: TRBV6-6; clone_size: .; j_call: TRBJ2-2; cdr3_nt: TGTGCCAGCAGTTACGGGGGGGCCGGGGAGCTGTTTTTT; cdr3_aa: CASSYGGAGELFF
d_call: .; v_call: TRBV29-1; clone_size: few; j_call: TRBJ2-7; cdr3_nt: TGCAGCGTTGAAGAGACCTTCACCTACGAGCAGTACTTC; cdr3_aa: CSVEETFTYEQYF
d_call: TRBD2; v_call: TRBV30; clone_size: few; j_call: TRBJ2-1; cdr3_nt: TGTGCCTGGACAGGGACTATAAATGAGCAGTTCTTC; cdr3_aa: CAWTGTINEQFF
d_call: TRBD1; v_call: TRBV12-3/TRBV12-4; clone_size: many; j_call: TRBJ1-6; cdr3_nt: TGTGCCAGCGAAGGGACAGGCTATAATTCACCCCTCCACTTT; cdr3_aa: CASEGTGYNSPLHF
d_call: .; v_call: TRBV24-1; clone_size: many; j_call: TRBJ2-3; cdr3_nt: TGTGCCACCAGTGATTTGGCTAGCGATGGGACAGATACGCAGTATTTT; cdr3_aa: CATSDLASDGTDTQYF
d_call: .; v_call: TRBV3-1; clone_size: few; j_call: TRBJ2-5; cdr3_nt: TGTGCCAGCAGCCAAGGCCGGACTACAATCAAGCAAGAGACCCAGTACTTC; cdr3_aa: CASSQGRTTIKQETQYF
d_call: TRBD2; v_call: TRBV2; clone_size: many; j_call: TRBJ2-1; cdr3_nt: TGTGCCAGCAGTTCGCCGACTAGCGGGAAGGGAGGTGAGCAGTTCTTC; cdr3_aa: CASSSPTSGKGGEQFF
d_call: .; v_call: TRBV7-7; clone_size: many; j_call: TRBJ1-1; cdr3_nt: TGTGCCAGCAGCAGCAACCGGGACGCAGAAGCTTTCTTT; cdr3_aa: CASSSNRDAEAFF
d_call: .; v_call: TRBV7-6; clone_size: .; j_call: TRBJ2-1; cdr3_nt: TGTGCCAGCAGCTTTAGTTCAGGGGTCGGGGATGAGCAGTTCTTC; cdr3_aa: CASSFSSGVGDEQFF
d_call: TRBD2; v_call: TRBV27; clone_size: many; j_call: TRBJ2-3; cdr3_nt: TGTGCCAGCAGTCCCTACGCTAGCGGGGGGGATACAGATACGCAGTATTTT; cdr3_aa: CASSPYASGGDTDTQYF
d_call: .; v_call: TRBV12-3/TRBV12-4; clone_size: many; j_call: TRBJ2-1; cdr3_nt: TGTGCCAGCACGAGGACAGTGCCGGCTCTACAGAGCTCCTACAATGAGCAGTTCTTC; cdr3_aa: CASTRTVPALQSSYNEQFF
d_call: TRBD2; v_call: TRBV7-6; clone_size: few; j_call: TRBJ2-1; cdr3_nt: TGTGCCAGCAGCCTTCTACTAGCGGGGGGCTACAATGAGCAGTTCTTC; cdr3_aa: CASSLLLAGGYNEQFF
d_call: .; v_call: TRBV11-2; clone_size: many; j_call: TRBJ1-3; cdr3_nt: TGTGCCAGCAGCTTGGGACACACCATATATTTT; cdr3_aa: CASSLGHTIYF
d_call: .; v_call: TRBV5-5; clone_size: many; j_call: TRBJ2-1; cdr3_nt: TGTGCCAGCAGTGAGCAGTTCTTC; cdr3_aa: CASSEQFF
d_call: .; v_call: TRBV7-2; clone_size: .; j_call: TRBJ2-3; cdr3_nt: TGTGCCAGCAGCCGGGACTTTACTAGCACAGATACGCAGTATTTT; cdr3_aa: CASSRDFTSTDTQYF
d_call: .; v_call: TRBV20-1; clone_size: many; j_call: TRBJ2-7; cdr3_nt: TGCAGTGCTGCGGACGGCCGGACGGACGAGCAGTACTTC; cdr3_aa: CSAADGRTDEQYF
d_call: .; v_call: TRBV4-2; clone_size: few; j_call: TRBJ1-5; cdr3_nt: TGTGCCAGCAGCCAAGTGCAGGGAAACTCTGATCAGCCCCAGCATTTT; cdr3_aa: CASSQVQGNSDQPQHF
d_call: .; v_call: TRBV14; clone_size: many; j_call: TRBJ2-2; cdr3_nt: TGTGCCAGCAGCCATACTAGAACGGCTGGGGAGCTGTTTTTT; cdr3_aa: CASSHTRTAGELFF
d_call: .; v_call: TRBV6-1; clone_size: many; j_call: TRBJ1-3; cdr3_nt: TGTGCCAGCAGTCGACGGGACGGGGACTCTGGAAACACCATATATTTT; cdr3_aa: CASSRRDGDSGNTIYF
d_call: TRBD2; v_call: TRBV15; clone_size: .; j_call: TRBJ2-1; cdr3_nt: TGTGCCACCAGCAGCGGGGGGGCCGTTTACAATGAGCAGTTCTTC; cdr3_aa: CATSSGGAVYNEQFF
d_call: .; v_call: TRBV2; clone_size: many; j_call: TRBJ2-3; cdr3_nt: TGTGCCAGCAGGGTTATCAGAGGAGGAGATACGCAGTATTTT; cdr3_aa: CASRVIRGGDTQYF
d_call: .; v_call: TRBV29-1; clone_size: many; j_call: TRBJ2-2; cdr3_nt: TGCAGCGTTCGTAGCGCAGTGACCGGGGAGCTGTTTTTT; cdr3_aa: CSVRSAVTGELFF
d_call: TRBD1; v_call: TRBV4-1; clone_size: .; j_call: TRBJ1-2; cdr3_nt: TGCGCCAGCAGCCGGGATGGACAGGGCCATGGCTACACCTTC; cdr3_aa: CASSRDGQGHGYTF
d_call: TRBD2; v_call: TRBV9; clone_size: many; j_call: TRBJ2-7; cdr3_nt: TGTGCCAGCAGCGTAAGCGGGGCCTCCTACGAGCAGTACTTC; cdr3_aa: CASSVSGASYEQYF
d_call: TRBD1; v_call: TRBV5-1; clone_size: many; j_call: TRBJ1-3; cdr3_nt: TGCGCCAGCAGCTTGGAGGGACAGCGCTCTGGAAACACCATATATTTT; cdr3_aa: CASSLEGQRSGNTIYF
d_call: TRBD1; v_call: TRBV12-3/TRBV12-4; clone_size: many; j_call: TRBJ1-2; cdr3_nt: TGTGCCAGCAGTCTAAGGGACAGATCTGGCTACACCTTC; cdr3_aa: CASSLRDRSGYTF
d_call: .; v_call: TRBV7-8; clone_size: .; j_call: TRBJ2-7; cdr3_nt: TGTGCCAGCAGCCCCAAGCTGGACAGTGCCTACGAGCAGTACTTC; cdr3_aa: CASSPKLDSAYEQYF
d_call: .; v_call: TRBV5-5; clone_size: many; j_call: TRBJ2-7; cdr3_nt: TGTGCCAGCAGCTTCCTCGGGCCCTACGAGCAGTACTTC; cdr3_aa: CASSFLGPYEQYF
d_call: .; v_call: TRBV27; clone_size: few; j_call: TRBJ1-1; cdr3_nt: TGTGCCAGCAGCTTTGCCGGGGCGAACACTGAAGCTTTCTTT; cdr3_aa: CASSFAGANTEAFF
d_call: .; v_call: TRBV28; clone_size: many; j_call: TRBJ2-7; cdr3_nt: TGTGCCAGCGGCAAGGGAAGCTCCTACGAGCAGTACTTC; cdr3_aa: CASGKGSSYEQYF
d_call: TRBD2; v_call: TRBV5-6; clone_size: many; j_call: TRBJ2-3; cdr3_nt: TGTGCCAGCAGCTTGGATTGGGCGGGAGGGCCGCATACGCAGTATTTT; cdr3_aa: CASSLDWAGGPHTQYF
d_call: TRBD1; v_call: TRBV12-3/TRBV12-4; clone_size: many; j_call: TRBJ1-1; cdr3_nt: TGTGCCAGCAGCCTGACAGGGAGCAACACTGAAGCTTTCTTT; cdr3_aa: CASSLTGSNTEAFF
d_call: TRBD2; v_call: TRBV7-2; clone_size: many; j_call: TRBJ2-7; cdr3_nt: TGTGCCAGCAGCTTAGCGTCGACTAGCGGGGCCTCCTACGAGCAGTACTTC; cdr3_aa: CASSLASTSGASYEQYF
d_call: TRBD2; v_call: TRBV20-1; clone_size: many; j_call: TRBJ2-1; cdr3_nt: TGCAGTGCTAGAGATGGTGGTAGCGGGACCTACAATGAGCAGTTCTTC; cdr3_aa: CSARDGGSGTYNEQFF
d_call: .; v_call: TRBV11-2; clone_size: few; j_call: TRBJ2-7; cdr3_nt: TGTGCCAGCAGCCCCATATGGCGGGACAGCCCTTCCTACGAGCAGTACTTC; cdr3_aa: CASSPIWRDSPSYEQYF
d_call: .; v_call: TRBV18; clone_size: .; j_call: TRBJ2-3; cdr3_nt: TGTGCCAGCTCACCCACTAGTCTCGCTACGCAGTATTTT; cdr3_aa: CASSPTSLATQYF
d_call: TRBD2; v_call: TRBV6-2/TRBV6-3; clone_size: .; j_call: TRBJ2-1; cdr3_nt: TGTGCCAGCAGTTGGTGGACTAGCGGTCAGTTCTTC; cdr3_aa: CASSWWTSGQFF
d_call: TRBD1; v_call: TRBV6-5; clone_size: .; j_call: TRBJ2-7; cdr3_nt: TGTGCCAGCAGTTACGAGAGGGGGCAAGTATACGAGCAGTACTTC; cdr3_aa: CASSYERGQVYEQYF
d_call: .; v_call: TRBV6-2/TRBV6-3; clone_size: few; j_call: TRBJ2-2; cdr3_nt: TGTGCCAGCGGAAACACCGGGGAGCTGTTTTTT; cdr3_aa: CASGNTGELFF
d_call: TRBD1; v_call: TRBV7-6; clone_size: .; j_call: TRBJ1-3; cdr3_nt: TGTGCCAGCAGCCAGGACAGGGCTTTAAGTGGAAACACCATATATTTT; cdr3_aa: CASSQDRALSGNTIYF
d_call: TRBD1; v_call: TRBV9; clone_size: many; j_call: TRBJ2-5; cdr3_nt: TGTGCCAGCAGCTCAAATACAGGGGCGGGAGAGACCCAGTACTTC; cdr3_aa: CASSSNTGAGETQYF
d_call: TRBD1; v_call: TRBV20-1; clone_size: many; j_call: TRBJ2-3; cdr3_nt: TGCAGTGCTCTATCCGGGACAGGGCTCTCAGATACGCAGTATTTT; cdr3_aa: CSALSGTGLSDTQYF
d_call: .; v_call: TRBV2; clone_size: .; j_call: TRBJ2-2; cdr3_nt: TGTGCCAGCAGTGAGGGTCTAGGAGGCTGGGAGCTGTTTTTT; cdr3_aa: CASSEGLGGWELFF
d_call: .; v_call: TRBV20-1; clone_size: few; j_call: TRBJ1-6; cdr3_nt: TGCAGTGCTAGAGATCTTCGGGGACCACAAAATTCACCCCTCCACTTT; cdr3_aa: CSARDLRGPQNSPLHF
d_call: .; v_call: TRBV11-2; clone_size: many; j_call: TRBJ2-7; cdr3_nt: TGTGCCAGCAGCTTAGAGAGCTTGTCCTACGAGCAGTACTTC; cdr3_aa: CASSLESLSYEQYF
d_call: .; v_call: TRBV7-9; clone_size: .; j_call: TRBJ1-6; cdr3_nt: TGTGCCAGCAGCGACGCCAAGGGCATCAATTCACCCCTCCACTTT; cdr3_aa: CASSDAKGINSPLHF